This T cell receptor beta chain was sequenced during a study of blood T cell repertoires in COVID-19. Study background: T cells, B-cell-depleted T cells, or PBMCs supplied cDNA or gDNA.

This clone was seen a few times. Original data processing: Amplification from reference gene primers served as the basis for estimated nucleated cell counts. The protocol was immunoSEQ multiplex PCR, while the TCRdb copy is restricted to in-frame clones and leaves out a portion. V and J calls and clone size come straight from that table; D and trimming were deduced from the DNA. The sample has roughly 230,000 clones, approximately 85% seen once. The CDR3 sequence is 16 residues long. V lost 0 bases to trimming and J lost 1 base; unmatched junction nucleotides: 4. CDR1 and CDR2 (germline): SGHNT, YYREEE (reference sequence).

Input material: peripheral blood. V and J are TRBV5-4 and TRBJ2-3; TRBD2 agrees at 8 bases. This TCR was sampled from a middle-aged man with COVID-19, enrolled during active disease. In nucleotides, the CDR3 is TGTGCCAGCAGCTTGGACGGGGGGGGCCGCACAGATACGCAGTATTTT. It translates to CASSLDGGGRTDTQYF. The full variable domain, with the rest looked up from reference TRBV5-4 and TRBJ2-3, is ETGVTQSPTHLIKTRGQQVTLRCSSQSGHNTVSWYQQALGQGPQFIFQYYREEENGRGNFPPRFSGLQFPNYSSELNVNALELDDSALYLCASSLDGGGRTDTQYFGPGTRLTVL.